A selection of T cell receptor beta chains follows, all from one sample in a study of T-cell reconstitution after alpha-beta-depleted transplantation in children. A single record per CDR3 protein comes from TCRdb applying MiXCR to the PCR reads. The table has about 270,000 distinct CDR3 sequences, more than 9% seen once. The source material was PBMCs from the stem cell graft donor, sampled from the stem cell graft. These receptor sequences come from a human donor who donated a stem cell graft to a child with SCID. Each CDR3 is given with its conserved first and last residue. The order of the fields is D gene, clone size, V gene, J gene, CDR3 protein, CDR3 DNA. The D gene is left open where the match is weak. For some rows the clone size is stated as once, few or many, or as a class when expanded; others skip it.

>TRBD1|-|TRBV5-1|TRBJ2-1
CASSLGGQGALNEQFF
TGCGCCAGCAGCTTGGGAGGACAGGGGGCCCTCAATGAGCAGTTCTTC
>-|few|TRBV7-9|TRBJ2-7
CASSHRSYEQYF
TGTGCCAGCAGCCACCGATCCTACGAGCAGTACTTC
>TRBD2|-|TRBV19|TRBJ2-3
CASSGGGHIDTQYF
TGTGCCAGTAGCGGCGGGGGGCATATAGATACGCAGTATTTT
>-|few|TRBV29-1|TRBJ2-5
CSVTLESETQYF
TGCAGCGTAACCCTGGAATCAGAGACCCAGTACTTC
>-|-|TRBV12-3/TRBV12-4|TRBJ1-1
CASSLVGGGLGAEAFF
TGTGCCAGCAGTTTAGTGGGTGGAGGGTTAGGCGCTGAAGCTTTCTTT
>TRBD2|-|TRBV5-1|TRBJ2-3
CASSSLSQWGTSVSDTQYF
TGCGCCAGCAGCTCACTCTCCCAATGGGGGACTAGCGTCTCGGATACGCAGTATTTT
>TRBD1|few|TRBV13|TRBJ2-7
CASSSFYLPGQSDYEQYF
TGTGCCAGCAGCTCGTTCTACCTCCCGGGACAGTCCGACTACGAGCAGTACTTC
>TRBD2|many|TRBV5-1|TRBJ2-1
CASSPQPSGGANEQFF
TGCGCCAGCAGCCCACAACCTAGCGGGGGGGCGAATGAGCAGTTCTTC
>-|-|TRBV5-1|TRBJ1-1
CASSSTNRVGNTEAFF
TGCGCCAGCAGCTCAACGAACAGGGTGGGGAACACTGAAGCTTTCTTT
>-|-|TRBV5-1|TRBJ1-6
CASSTRAPYNSPLHF
TGCGCCAGCAGCACCCGGGCACCCTATAATTCACCCCTCCACTTT
>-|-|TRBV29-1|TRBJ2-1
CSVASLGTYNEQFF
TGCAGCGTTGCTTCGTTAGGTACCTACAATGAGCAGTTCTTC
>TRBD2|many|TRBV9|TRBJ2-5
CASSDSGGAQETQYF
TGTGCCAGCAGCGATAGCGGGGGGGCCCAAGAGACCCAGTACTTC
>TRBD2|-|TRBV5-5|TRBJ2-2
CASSFQLAGGVGELFF
TGTGCCAGCAGCTTCCAACTAGCGGGGGGAGTCGGGGAGCTGTTTTTT
>TRBD1|-|TRBV20-1|TRBJ2-2
CSARGQVDTGELFF
TGCAGTGCTAGGGGACAGGTCGACACCGGGGAGCTGTTTTTT
>-|-|TRBV5-5|TRBJ1-5
CASSLTTWGNQPQHF
TGTGCCAGCAGCTTGACTACTTGGGGCAATCAGCCCCAGCATTTT
>-|many|TRBV5-1|TRBJ2-1
CASSYTPETPNEQFF
TGCGCCAGCAGCTATACCCCCGAGACTCCCAATGAGCAGTTCTTC
>-|few|TRBV12-3/TRBV12-4|TRBJ1-1
CASNVGNTEAFF
TGTGCCAGCAACGTAGGGAACACTGAAGCTTTCTTT
>TRBD1|-|TRBV6-5|TRBJ1-1
CASSWGPGGTEAFF
TGTGCCAGCAGTTGGGGACCAGGGGGGACTGAAGCTTTCTTT
>-|few|TRBV12-3/TRBV12-4|TRBJ2-5
CASSPPMGTQYF
TGTGCCAGCAGTCCGCCTATGGGGACCCAGTACTTC
>-|-|TRBV14|TRBJ2-7
CASSPLGQGSSYEQYF
TGTGCCAGCAGCCCCCTTGGGCAGGGCTCCTCCTACGAGCAGTACTTC
>-|-|TRBV6-1|TRBJ1-2
CASRPRGQNYGYTF
TGTGCCAGCAGACCCCGAGGACAGAACTATGGCTACACCTTC
>TRBD1|-|TRBV5-1|TRBJ1-1
CASSLEVGTGGNEAFF
TGCGCCAGCAGCCTGGAAGTCGGGACAGGGGGTAATGAAGCTTTCTTT
>TRBD1|few|TRBV20-1|TRBJ1-2
CSARNRGTSRYYGYTF
TGCAGTGCTAGAAACAGGGGGACCAGCAGATACTATGGCTACACCTTC
>TRBD2|many|TRBV4-2|TRBJ2-7
CASSQERGDSYEQYF
TGTGCCAGCAGCCAAGAACGGGGGGACTCCTACGAGCAGTACTTC
>TRBD2|once|TRBV7-6|TRBJ2-5
CASSLDVGGKGTQYF
TGTGCCAGCAGCTTAGATGTCGGGGGGAAGGGGACCCAGTACTTC
>-|-|TRBV5-1|TRBJ2-1
CASSSGLSDYNEQFF
TGCGCCAGCAGCTCGGGACTGTCTGATTACAATGAGCAGTTCTTC